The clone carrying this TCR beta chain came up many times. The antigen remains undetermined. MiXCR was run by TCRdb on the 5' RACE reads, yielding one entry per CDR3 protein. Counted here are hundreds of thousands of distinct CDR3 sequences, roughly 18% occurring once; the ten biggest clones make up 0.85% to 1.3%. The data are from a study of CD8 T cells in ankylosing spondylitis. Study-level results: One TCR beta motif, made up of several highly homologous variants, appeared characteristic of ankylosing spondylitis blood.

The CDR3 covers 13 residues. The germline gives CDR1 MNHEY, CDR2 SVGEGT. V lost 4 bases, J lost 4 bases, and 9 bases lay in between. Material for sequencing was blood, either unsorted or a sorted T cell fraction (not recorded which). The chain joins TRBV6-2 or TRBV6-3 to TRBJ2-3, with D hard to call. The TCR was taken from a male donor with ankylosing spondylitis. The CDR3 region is CASSSLTADTQYF. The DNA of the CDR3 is TGTGCCAGCAGTTCCCTAACAGCAGATACGCAGTATTTT.